These 7 T cell receptor beta chains came from one sample sequenced in a study of T cell repertoires in ileal Crohn's disease (dated by TCRdb to about 2019). The time point label here, explained by the study, means: neoterminal ileum biopsy at postoperative endoscopy, about 6 months after surgery. The protocol used for the library was the immunoSEQ multiplex PCR assay. The immuneACCESS repertoire file appears here via TCRdb, limited to in-frame rearrangements. These files lack a portion of the clones; in checked studies, under half of the deficit traces to unresolved V genes, and the cause of the others is not known. Within this sample are roughly 62,000 clones, with around 90% of them counted one time only. The top ten clonotypes cover roughly 1.9% of the sample. The sequenced material came from ileal tissue. The receptors were sampled from an adult with Crohn's disease.

CDR3: CSAKLAVEQFF. CDR3 coding DNA: TGCAGTGCCAAATTAGCCGTTGAGCAGTTCTTC. J is TRBJ2-1 and V is TRBV20-1; D remains ambiguous. The germline gives CDR1 DFQATT, CDR2 SNEGSKA (reference sequence). V lost 6 bases and J 9 bases, leaving 12 bases between the germline ends. This CDR3 has 11 amino acids.

This clone was counted a single time. The gene calls are TRBV5-5 and TRBJ1-2, with D perhaps TRBD1 (6 bases). Germline assignment: CDR1 SGHKS and CDR2 YYEKEE (reference sequence). The length of the CDR3 is 16 residues. V was pared by 0 bases and J by 7 bases, with 19 bases between. CDR3 DNA: TGTGCCAGCAGCTTGGTCGGGGGGGCCGCCTCGAGTGGCTACACCTTC. Its translation is CASSLVGGAASSGYTF.

The rearrangement joins TRBV2 to TRBJ1-5; perhaps TRBD1 as D (6 bases). With 7 bases removed from V and 3 bases from J, the gap between germline ends came to 19 bases. This CDR3 has 16 residues. Germline CDR1 and CDR2: SNHLY and FYNNEI. Written as DNA, the CDR3 is TGTGCCAGCACCTCGGACAGCCACAGTTACAATCAGCCCCAGCATTTT. Translated, it gives CASTSDSHSYNQPQHF.

This clone was detected only a few times. This chain connects TRBV15 to TRBJ1-6, with D uncertain. This CDR3 is built from 13 residues. CDR1 and CDR2 from the germline V gene are LNHNV and YYDKDF (reference sequence). Trimming pared 0 bases from V and 7 bases from J, leaving 4 bases between. The CDR3 nucleotides are TGTGCCACCAGCAGAGAGCAGAATTCACCCCTCCACTTT. Translating it yields CATSREQNSPLHF. Together with reference TRBV15 and TRBJ1-6, the CDR3 gives the full variable domain: DAMVIQNPRYQVTQFGKPVTLSCSQTLNHNVMYWYQQKSSQAPKLLFHYYDKDFNNEADTPDNFQSRRPNTSFCFLDIRSPGLGDTAMYLCATSREQNSPLHFGNGTRLTVT.

The chain carries TRBV5-4 and TRBJ1-1; possible D gene TRBD1, 6 bases. V gave up 6 bases and J gave up 3 bases, with 15 bases separating them. In germline, CDR1 is SGHNT, CDR2 YYREEE (reference sequence). The CDR3 is 14 amino acids. CDR3 nucleotides: TGTGCCAGCAACCAGGGGACATGGGACACTGAAGCTTTCTTT. Protein: CASNQGTWDTEAFF.

This chain uses TRBV7-9 with TRBJ1-1; 7 nucleotides agree with TRBD1. V dropped 3 bases and J dropped 1; count of bases not matched to a gene: 8. The CDR3 loop spans 16 amino acids. Germline-derived CDR1 and CDR2 are SEHNR and FQNEAQ (reference sequence). CDR3 amino acids: CASSFGTELRNTEAFF. The CDR3 nucleotides are TGTGCCAGCAGCTTCGGGACAGAACTACGGAACACTGAAGCTTTCTTT. The entire variable domain, with the rest obtained from reference TRBV7-9 and TRBJ1-1, is as follows: DTGVSQNPRHKITKRGQNVTFRCDPISEHNRLYWYRQTLGQGPEFLTYFQNEAQLEKSRLLSDRFSAERPKGSFSTLEIQRTEQGDSAMYLCASSFGTELRNTEAFFGQGTRLTVV.

The rearrangement joins TRBV4-2 to TRBJ1-5; D is unresolved. The germline V and J ends were trimmed by 1 base and 7 bases, with 11 bases remaining between them. The CDR3 runs to 14 residues. Germline assignment: CDR1 LGHNA and CDR2 YNFKEQ. This chain's CDR3 is CASSQAEGRQPQHF. Here the CDR3 DNA reads TGTGCCAGCAGCCAAGCTGAGGGAAGGCAGCCCCAGCATTTT.